Below, one T cell receptor beta chain is given with its context. What it binds is not known. The data were obtained in a study of molecular identifiers for immune sequencing clone quantification. Study observations and caveats: More than 800,000 naive cells reportedly did not prevent detection of spiked Jurkat TCR RNA from one cell.

Previously described methods and listed TCR primers were employed for the bulk TCR libraries. MiXCR, applied by TCRdb to the PCR reads, yields one record per CDR3 protein. The table has about 630,000 distinct CDR3 sequences, around 25% seen once. The material sequenced was naive CD8+ T cells from blood, with Jurkat cell RNA spiked in. Sample subset: FACS-sorted CD8+CD4-CCR7+CD45RA+ naive T cells. The clonotype was recovered from a human donor in good health. Some libraries in this study had Jurkat cell RNA spiked in.

CDR3 protein: CSAREYLGTSNEQYF. DNA of the CDR3: TGCAGTGCTAGAGAGTACCTCGGGACTAGTAACGAGCAGTACTTC. The chain employs TRBV20-1 and TRBJ2-7; 8 positions match TRBD2. The CDR3 runs 15 residues. The V gene's germline CDR1 is DFQATT and CDR2 SNEGSKA (reference sequence). With V trimmed by 0 bases and J by 5 bases, 9 bases remained unmatched.